These T cell receptor beta chains were read from a single sample in a study of blood T cell repertoires in COVID-19. The data were produced by immunoSEQ multiplex PCR, yet TCRdb's version contains in-frame clones alone and is incomplete. The table lists about 170,000 clones, about nine tenths of them singletons. The source material was peripheral blood. The receptor set was obtained from a man aged 55 to 69 with acute or convalescent COVID-19. The CDR3 runs from the conserved cysteine through the conserved F or W. A D gene is named only where the DNA matches it firmly. Clone size is not always given. Where it is, it says once, few, many or a class for expanded clones.

cdr3_length clone_size j_call d_call v_call cdr3_nt cdr3_aa
14 NA TRBJ2-2 TRBD2 TRBV10-3 TGTGCCATCAAACTAGCGGAGGCAACCGGGGAGCTGTTTTTT CAIKLAEATGELFF
14 NA TRBJ2-1 TRBD1 TRBV11-3 TGTGCCAGCAGCCTCCTGACAGGGGGGAATGAGCAGTTCTTC CASSLLTGGNEQFF
14 NA TRBJ1-1 NA TRBV5-1 TGCGCCAGCAGCTTGGGATACTCGAACACTGAAGCTTTCTTT CASSLGYSNTEAFF
15 NA TRBJ2-5 NA TRBV14 TGTGCCAGCAGCCAAGAAGTCAGTCCCTGGGAGACCCAGTACTTC CASSQEVSPWETQYF
16 NA TRBJ1-4 TRBD1 TRBV25-1 TGTGCCAGCAGTGCGGGACAGGGGGCGATAGGGGAAAAACTGTTTTTT CASSAGQGAIGEKLFF
16 NA TRBJ2-3 TRBD2 TRBV18 TGTGCCAGCTCACCAAGACTAGCGGGGGGCACAGATACGCAGTATTTT CASSPRLAGGTDTQYF
15 NA TRBJ1-5 NA TRBV6-2/TRBV6-3 TGTGCCAGCAGTTTCCGCGGGAGGGAGGATCAGCCCCAGCATTTT CASSFRGREDQPQHF
13 once TRBJ1-4 NA TRBV29-1 TGCAGCGTTGAACCCGTGACTAATGAAAAACTGTTTTTT CSVEPVTNEKLFF
15 NA TRBJ2-2 NA TRBV5-4 TGTGCCAGCAGCTTGGAGGGGCGCAGGAACCGGGAGCTGTTTTTT CASSLEGRRNRELFF
14 NA TRBJ2-2 NA TRBV7-3 TGTGCCAGCAGCGCGCCGGGGATTCCCGGGGAGCTGTTTTTT CASSAPGIPGELFF
15 NA TRBJ2-2 NA TRBV6-5 TGTGCCAGCGGTTATAGTCTTCGAAACACCGGGGAGCTGTTTTTT CASGYSLRNTGELFF
15 NA TRBJ1-4 NA TRBV5-4 TGTGCCAGCAGTTCCAATCCATCAACTAATGAAAAACTGTTTTTT CASSSNPSTNEKLFF
16 NA TRBJ2-4 TRBD1 TRBV4-1 TGCGCCAGCAGCCAAGCAGGGGGCTGGACCAAAAACATTCAGTACTTC CASSQAGGWTKNIQYF
16 NA TRBJ1-4 TRBD1 TRBV7-9 TGTGCCAGCAGCTTCTCCGGGACAGCAACTAATGAAAAACTGTTTTTT CASSFSGTATNEKLFF
13 NA TRBJ1-6 NA TRBV12-3/TRBV12-4 TGTGCCAGCAGCCAGAATCGATATTCACCCCTCCACTTT CASSQNRYSPLHF
15 NA TRBJ2-2 TRBD1 TRBV7-8 TGTGCCAGCAGCCACCGACAGGGGGCCGCCGGGGAGCTGTTTTTT CASSHRQGAAGELFF
14 NA TRBJ2-3 NA TRBV3-1/TRBV3-2 TGTGCCAGCAGCCAAGAGGCAGGGTGGGATACGCAGTATTTT CASSQEAGWDTQYF
15 NA TRBJ2-2 TRBD2 TRBV7-9 TGTGCCAGCAGCCAAACTAGCGGTGACACCGGGGAGCTGTTTTTT CASSQTSGDTGELFF
14 NA TRBJ2-5 NA TRBV19 TGTGCCAGTAGTACCGACAGGTTCCAAGAGACCCAGTACTTC CASSTDRFQETQYF
16 NA TRBJ1-1 TRBD1 TRBV18 TGTGCCAGCTCACCTTACTCCGGGACAGCGGCCACTGAAGCTTTCTTT CASSPYSGTAATEAFF
21 NA TRBJ2-7 TRBD2 TRBV10-1 TGCGCCAACCCTCGGGGGTATGCGTCCCAAAACAGCGGGAGAGTGTCGGGCGAGCAGTACTTC CANPRGYASQNSGRVSGEQYF
11 NA TRBJ1-2 NA TRBV5-4 TGTGCCAGCAGCTTAAATGGCGGCTACACCTTC CASSLNGGYTF
16 NA TRBJ1-2 NA TRBV5-6 TGTGCCAGCAGCCCTTTAAGGACAACAAAGCCCCTAGGCTACACCTTC CASSPLRTTKPLGYTF
15 NA TRBJ1-6 NA TRBV7-2 TGTGCCAGCAGCTTAGAGGCGGGTTTTAATTCACCCCTCCACTTT CASSLEAGFNSPLHF
19 NA TRBJ1-6 TRBD1 TRBV19 TGTGCCAGTAGTATCCAGCGACAGGGCCGAAGCTCCTATAATTCACCCCTCCACTTT CASSIQRQGRSSYNSPLHF
17 NA TRBJ1-1 TRBD1 TRBV27 TGTGCCAGCAGTCAACCCGGGACAGGGATTATGAACACTGAAGCTTTCTTT CASSQPGTGIMNTEAFF
13 NA TRBJ1-6 NA TRBV9 TGTGCCAGCAGCGCAGGATATAATTCACCCCTCCACTTT CASSAGYNSPLHF
14 few TRBJ1-2 TRBD1 TRBV11-2 TGTGCCAGCAGCCCTGACAGGGGAAGCTATGGCTACACCTTC CASSPDRGSYGYTF
15 NA TRBJ1-1 NA TRBV5-4 TGTGCCAGCAGCTTGAAGGGAGGCATGAACACTGAAGCTTTCTTT CASSLKGGMNTEAFF
15 NA TRBJ1-3 TRBD1 TRBV11-3 TGTGCCAGCAGCCTACAGGGGGCGGACGGAAACACCATATATTTT CASSLQGADGNTIYF
15 NA TRBJ1-5 TRBD1 TRBV5-5 TGTGCCAGCAGCTTGGCCTGGACAGGGGACGAGCCCCAGCATTTT CASSLAWTGDEPQHF
15 NA TRBJ1-2 TRBD1 TRBV27 TGTGCCAGCAGAGGGGAGGGGACAGGGGACTATGGCTACACCTTC CASRGEGTGDYGYTF
16 NA TRBJ2-2 TRBD2 TRBV10-3 TGTGCCATCTCTAGGACTAGCGGGAGCGGGACCGGGGAGCTGTTTTTT CAISRTSGSGTGELFF
15 NA TRBJ1-1 TRBD1 TRBV5-1 TGCGCCAGCAGCTTGAGGGCAGGGGGGAACACTGAAGCTTTCTTT CASSLRAGGNTEAFF
13 NA TRBJ1-1 NA TRBV5-1 TGCGCCAGCACCCGCGAAGGGCAGGGTGAAGCTTTCTTT CASTREGQGEAFF
22 NA TRBJ2-1 TRBD2 TRBV4-3 TGCGCCAGCAGCCAAGCCCACCCTCAAAGGGCCGGACTAGCGGGAGGCCGCAGTGAGCAGTTCTTC CASSQAHPQRAGLAGGRSEQFF
17 NA TRBJ1-5 NA TRBV5-5 TGTGCCAGCAGCCCCGAAGGGGGTTGGGGCGGCAATCAGCCCCAGCATTTT CASSPEGGWGGNQPQHF
13 NA TRBJ2-7 TRBD1 TRBV9 TGTGCCAGCAGCGCGTTCACAGGGGCCGAGCAGTACTTC CASSAFTGAEQYF
14 NA TRBJ2-1 TRBD1 TRBV6-5 TGTGCCAGCACCCCGGGACAGAATTACAATGAGCAGTTCTTC CASTPGQNYNEQFF
17 few TRBJ2-1 TRBD1 TRBV5-6 TGTGCCAGCAGCTCTACCGTACAGGGGGCCGCCGACAATGAGCAGTTCTTC CASSSTVQGAADNEQFF
12 once TRBJ2-5 TRBD2 TRBV30 TGTGCCGGGGCCTCCGGGAGGGAGACCCAGTACTTC CAGASGRETQYF
17 NA TRBJ2-3 TRBD2 TRBV11-3 TGTGCCAGCAGCTTAGTCCTAAGCGGGATGTCCCCGGATACGCAGTATTTT CASSLVLSGMSPDTQYF
14 NA TRBJ1-2 TRBD1 TRBV28 TGTGCCAGCAGTTTACTTGCCCGTACAGGGGACTACACCTTC CASSLLARTGDYTF
16 NA TRBJ1-6 NA TRBV30 TGTGCCTGGAGTGGACCTCGGGGCTCCTATAATTCACCCCTCCACTTT CAWSGPRGSYNSPLHF
17 NA TRBJ1-4 NA TRBV10-3 TGTGCCATCAGTGAGTCCCTGGGAGGCGAGATCCATGAAAAACTGTTTTTT CAISESLGGEIHEKLFF
14 NA TRBJ1-6 NA TRBV7-8 TGTGCCAGCAGCTTACCCCCAGGGGATTCACCCCTCCACTTT CASSLPPGDSPLHF
16 NA TRBJ1-1 NA TRBV11-2 TGTGCCAGCAGCCCCGCCGGGGTTTCTTCTAACACTGAAGCTTTCTTT CASSPAGVSSNTEAFF
14 NA TRBJ2-3 NA TRBV10-3 TGTGCCATCAGTGAGTTTGCGGGGCGAGATACGCAGTATTTT CAISEFAGRDTQYF
15 NA TRBJ1-1 NA TRBV19 TGTGCCAGTAGTACTACATGGACAGTGAACACTGAAGCTTTCTTT CASSTTWTVNTEAFF
15 NA TRBJ1-2 NA TRBV25-1 TGTGCCAGCAGAGGTGACAGTAGTCTTTATTATGGCTACACCTTC CASRGDSSLYYGYTF
14 NA TRBJ2-4 NA TRBV30 TGTGCCTGCCGAGGGCAGGGAGGGGGAAACATTCAGTACTTC CACRGQGGGNIQYF
16 NA TRBJ1-2 NA TRBV21-1 TGTGCCAGCACCCCGGGACCAGGGGCCTCGAACTATGGCTACACCTTC CASTPGPGASNYGYTF
13 NA TRBJ1-4 NA TRBV4-1 TGCGCCAGCAGCCAAGTCGGGACAGAAAAACTGTTTTTT CASSQVGTEKLFF
12 NA TRBJ2-5 NA TRBV3-1/TRBV3-2 TGTGCCAGCAGCCAAGCCAAAGAGACCCAGTACTTC CASSQAKETQYF
16 NA TRBJ2-2 NA TRBV24-1 TGTGCCACCAGTGATTGGGACTCAGCGAACACCGGGGAGCTGTTTTTT CATSDWDSANTGELFF